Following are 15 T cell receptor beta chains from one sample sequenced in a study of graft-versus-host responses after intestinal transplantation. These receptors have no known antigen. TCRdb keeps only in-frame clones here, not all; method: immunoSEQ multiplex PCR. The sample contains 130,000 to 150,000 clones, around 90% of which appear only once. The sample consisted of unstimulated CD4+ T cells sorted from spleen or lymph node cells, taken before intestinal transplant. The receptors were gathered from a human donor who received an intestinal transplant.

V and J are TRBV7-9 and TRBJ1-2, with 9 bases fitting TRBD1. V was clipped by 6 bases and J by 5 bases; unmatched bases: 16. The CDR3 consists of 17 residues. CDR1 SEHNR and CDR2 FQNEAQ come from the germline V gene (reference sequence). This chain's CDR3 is CASSSTGTGIIFYGYTF. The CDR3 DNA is TGTGCCAGCAGTTCAACCGGGACAGGGATCATCTTTTATGGCTACACCTTC.

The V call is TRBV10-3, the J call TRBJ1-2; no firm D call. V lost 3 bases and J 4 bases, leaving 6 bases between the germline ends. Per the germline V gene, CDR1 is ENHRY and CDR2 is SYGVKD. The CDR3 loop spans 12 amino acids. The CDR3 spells CAISDDIYGYTF. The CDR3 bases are TGTGCCATCAGTGATGACATCTATGGCTACACCTTC.

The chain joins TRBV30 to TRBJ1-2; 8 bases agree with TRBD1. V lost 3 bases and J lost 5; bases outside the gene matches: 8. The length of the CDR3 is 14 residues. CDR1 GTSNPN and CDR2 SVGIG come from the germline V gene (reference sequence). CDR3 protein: CAWSVDRGGYGYTF. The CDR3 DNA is TGTGCCTGGAGCGTCGACAGGGGAGGGTATGGCTACACCTTC.

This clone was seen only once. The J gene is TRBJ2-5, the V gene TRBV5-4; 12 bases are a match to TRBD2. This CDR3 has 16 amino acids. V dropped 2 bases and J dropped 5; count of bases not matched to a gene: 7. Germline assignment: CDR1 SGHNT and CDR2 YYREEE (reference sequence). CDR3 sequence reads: CASSFSSGRASETQYF. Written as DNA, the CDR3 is TGTGCCAGCAGCTTTTCTAGCGGGAGGGCCAGTGAGACCCAGTACTTC.

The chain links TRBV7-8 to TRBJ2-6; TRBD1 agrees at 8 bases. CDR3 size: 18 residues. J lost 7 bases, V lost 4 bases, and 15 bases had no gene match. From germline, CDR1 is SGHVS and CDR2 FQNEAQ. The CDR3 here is CASSSPRTGPRRANVLTF. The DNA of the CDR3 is TGTGCCAGCAGCTCACCTCGGACAGGGCCGAGGAGAGCCAACGTCCTGACTTTC.

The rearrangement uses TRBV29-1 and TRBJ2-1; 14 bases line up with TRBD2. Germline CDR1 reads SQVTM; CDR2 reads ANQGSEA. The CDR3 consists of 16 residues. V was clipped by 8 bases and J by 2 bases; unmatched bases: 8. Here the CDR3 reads CSSTGLAGAAYNEQFF. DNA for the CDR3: TGCAGCAGCACGGGACTAGCGGGAGCAGCCTACAATGAGCAGTTCTTC.

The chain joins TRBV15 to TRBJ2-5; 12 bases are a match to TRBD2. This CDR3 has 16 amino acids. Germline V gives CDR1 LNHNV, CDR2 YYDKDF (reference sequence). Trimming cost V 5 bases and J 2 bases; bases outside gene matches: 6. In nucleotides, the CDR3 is TGTGCCACCAGCCCGTGGACTAGCGGGATTCAAGAGACCCAGTACTTC. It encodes CATSPWTSGIQETQYF.

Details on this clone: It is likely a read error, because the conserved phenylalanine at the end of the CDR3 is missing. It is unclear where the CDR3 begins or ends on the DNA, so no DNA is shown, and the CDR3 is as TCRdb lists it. The CDR3: CASSPRSGGVDY. This chain joins TRBV2 and TRBJ2-7; the table calls TRBD2, which could not be checked here. The CDR3 contains 12 residues when both ends are counted. Germline CDR1 and CDR2: SNHLY and FYNNEI.

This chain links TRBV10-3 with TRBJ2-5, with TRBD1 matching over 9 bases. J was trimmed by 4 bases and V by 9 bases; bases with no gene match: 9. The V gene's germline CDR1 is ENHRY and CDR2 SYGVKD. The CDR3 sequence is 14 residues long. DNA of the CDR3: TGTGCCATTAACGACAGGGGGGGCGGAGAGACCCAGTACTTC. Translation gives CAINDRGGGETQYF.

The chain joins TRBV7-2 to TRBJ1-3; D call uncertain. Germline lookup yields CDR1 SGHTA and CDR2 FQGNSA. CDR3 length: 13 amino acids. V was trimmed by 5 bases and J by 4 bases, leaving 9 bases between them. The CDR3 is CASSITLGNTIYF. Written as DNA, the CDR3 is TGTGCCAGCAGCATAACCCTGGGAAACACCATATATTTT.

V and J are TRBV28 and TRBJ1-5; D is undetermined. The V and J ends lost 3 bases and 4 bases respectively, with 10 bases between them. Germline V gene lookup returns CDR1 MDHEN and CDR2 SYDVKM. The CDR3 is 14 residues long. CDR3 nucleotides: TGTGCCAGCAGTTTGGTGGGATGGAATCAGCCCCAGCATTTT. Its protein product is CASSLVGWNQPQHF.

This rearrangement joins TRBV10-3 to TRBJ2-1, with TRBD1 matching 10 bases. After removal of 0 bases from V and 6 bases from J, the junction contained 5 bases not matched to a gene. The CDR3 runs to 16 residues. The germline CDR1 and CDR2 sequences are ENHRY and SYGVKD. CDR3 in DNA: TGTGCCATCAGTGAGTCTCGGGACAGGGGTCCCAATGAGCAGTTCTTC. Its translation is CAISESRDRGPNEQFF.

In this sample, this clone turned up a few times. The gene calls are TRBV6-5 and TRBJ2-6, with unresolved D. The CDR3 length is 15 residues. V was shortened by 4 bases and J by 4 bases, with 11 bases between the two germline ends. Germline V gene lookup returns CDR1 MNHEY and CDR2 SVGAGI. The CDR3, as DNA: TGTGCCAGCAGTTCCCCGGGTCTGGGGGCCAACGTCCTGACTTTC. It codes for CASSSPGLGANVLTF.

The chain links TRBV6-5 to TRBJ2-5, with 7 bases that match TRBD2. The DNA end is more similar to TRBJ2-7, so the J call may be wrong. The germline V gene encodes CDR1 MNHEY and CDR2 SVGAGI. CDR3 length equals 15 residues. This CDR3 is CASSSRDYLPYEQYF. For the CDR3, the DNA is TGTGCCAGCAGTTCCCGGGACTATCTGCCCTACGAGCAGTACTTC.

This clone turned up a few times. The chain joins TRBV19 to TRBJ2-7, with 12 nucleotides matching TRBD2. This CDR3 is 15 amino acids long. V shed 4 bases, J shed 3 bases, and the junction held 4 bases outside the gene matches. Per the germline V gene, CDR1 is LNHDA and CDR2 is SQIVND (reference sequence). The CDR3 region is CASSTGLAGIYEQYF. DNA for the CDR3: TGTGCCAGTAGTACCGGACTAGCGGGGATCTACGAGCAGTACTTC.